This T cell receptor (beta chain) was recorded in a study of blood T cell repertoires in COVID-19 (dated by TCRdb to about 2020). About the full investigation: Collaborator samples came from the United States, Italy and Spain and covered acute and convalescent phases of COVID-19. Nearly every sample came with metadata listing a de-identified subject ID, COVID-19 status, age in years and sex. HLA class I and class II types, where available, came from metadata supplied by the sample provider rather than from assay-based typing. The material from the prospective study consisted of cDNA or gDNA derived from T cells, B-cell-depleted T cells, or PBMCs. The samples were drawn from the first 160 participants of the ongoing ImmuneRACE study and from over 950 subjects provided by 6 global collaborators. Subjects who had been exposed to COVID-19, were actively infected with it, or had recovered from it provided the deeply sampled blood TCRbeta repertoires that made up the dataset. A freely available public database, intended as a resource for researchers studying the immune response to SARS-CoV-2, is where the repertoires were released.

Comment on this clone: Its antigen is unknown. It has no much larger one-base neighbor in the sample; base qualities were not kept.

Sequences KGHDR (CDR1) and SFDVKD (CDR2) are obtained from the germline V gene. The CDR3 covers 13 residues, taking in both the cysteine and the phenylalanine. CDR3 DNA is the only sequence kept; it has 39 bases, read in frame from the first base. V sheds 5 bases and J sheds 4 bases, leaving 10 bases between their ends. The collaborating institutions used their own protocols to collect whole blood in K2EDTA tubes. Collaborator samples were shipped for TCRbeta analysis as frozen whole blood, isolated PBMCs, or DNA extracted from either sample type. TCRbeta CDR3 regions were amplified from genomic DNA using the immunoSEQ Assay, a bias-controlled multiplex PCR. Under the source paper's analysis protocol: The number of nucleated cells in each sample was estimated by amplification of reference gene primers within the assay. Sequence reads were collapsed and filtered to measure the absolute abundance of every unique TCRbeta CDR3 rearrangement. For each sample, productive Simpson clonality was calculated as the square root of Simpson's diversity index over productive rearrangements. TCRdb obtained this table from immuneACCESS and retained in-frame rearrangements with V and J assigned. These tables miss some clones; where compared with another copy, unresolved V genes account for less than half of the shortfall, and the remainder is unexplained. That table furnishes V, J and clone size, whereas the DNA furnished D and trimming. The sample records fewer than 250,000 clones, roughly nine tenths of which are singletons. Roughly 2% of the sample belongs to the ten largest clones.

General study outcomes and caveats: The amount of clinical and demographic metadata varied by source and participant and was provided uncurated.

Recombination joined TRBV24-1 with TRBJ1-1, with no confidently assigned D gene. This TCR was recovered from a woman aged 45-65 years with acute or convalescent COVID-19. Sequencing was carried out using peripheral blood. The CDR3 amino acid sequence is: CATSGMSGTEAFF. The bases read TGTGCCACCAGTGGGATGTCAGGCACTGAAGCTTTCTTT.